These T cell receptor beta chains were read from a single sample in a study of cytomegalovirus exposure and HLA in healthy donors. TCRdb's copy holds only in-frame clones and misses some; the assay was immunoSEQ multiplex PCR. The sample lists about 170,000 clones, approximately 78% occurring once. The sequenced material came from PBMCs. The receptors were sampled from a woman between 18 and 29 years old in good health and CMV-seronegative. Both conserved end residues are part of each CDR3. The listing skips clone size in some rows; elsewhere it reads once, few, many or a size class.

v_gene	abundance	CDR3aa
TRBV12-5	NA	CASGRRLASSYEQYF
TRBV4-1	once	CASSHETSGASYEQYF
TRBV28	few	CASKPLTGTVGNTIYF
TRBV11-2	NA	CASSSHRGTEAFF
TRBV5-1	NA	CASSLGAGGGSVTYEQYF
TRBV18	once	CASSRTGTSIDNEQFF
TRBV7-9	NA	CASSLKQGQETQYF
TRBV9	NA	CASSGANTEAFF
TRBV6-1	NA	CASSDTGATDTQYF
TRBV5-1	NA	CASSRGDSGANVLTF
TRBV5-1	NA	CASSQGTSGAQETQYF
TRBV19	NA	CASSIASGNSGANVLTF
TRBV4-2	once	CASSQDRGGANEQFF
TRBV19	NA	CASSISTETGELLF
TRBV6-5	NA	CASRLTGSYEQYF
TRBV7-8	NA	CASSLEGGYTGELFF
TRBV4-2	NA	CASSLQREGLYEQYF
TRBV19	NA	CASSIRDRGAGANVLTF
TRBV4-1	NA	CASSQEAAGFPQHF
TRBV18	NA	CASSPGQVETQYF
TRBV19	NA	CASSIDPPTGSGRETQYF
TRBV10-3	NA	CAISPRMDRGLDEQYF
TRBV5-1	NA	CASRALGGANVLTF
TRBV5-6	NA	CASSSTGRNQPQHF
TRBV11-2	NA	CASSLAPGQIGYTEAFF
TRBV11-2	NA	CASSWSGTGAYEQYF
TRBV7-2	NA	CASSLDGGISYEQYF
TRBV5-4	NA	CASTRLQGFTEAFF
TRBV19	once	CASSRDYHTDTQYF
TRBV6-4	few	CASSPGETDTQYF
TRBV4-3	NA	CASSTKREGYNEQFF
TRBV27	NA	CASSTDRGTEAFF
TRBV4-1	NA	CASSQDPGVSYEQYF
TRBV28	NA	CASSPGGRAGISSYNEQFF
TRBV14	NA	CASSPPGQGDYGYTF
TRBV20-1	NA	CSVSRRETQYF
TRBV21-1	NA	CASSGRGPGSGSPSSYEQYF
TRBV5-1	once	CASTLGLAGAGPNEQFF
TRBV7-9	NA	CASSSTRINTEAFF
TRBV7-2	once	CASSLLPGGPYGELFF
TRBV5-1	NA	CASSLAPASLGSSYNEQFF
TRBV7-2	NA	CASSPDGLAGAGYSYEQYF
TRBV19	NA	CASSDRQPPNTEAFF
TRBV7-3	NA	CASRSDSGRETQYF
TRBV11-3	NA	CASSLTIAGYGEQYF
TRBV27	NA	CASSLYLGNEQFF
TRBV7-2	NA	CASTRDINQPQHF
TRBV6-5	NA	CASRRGQVSDTQYF
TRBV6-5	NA	CASSYLASGSYEQYF
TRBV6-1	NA	CASGEVRRNTEAFF
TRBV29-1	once	CSLQGSTDTQYF
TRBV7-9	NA	CASSAWTGHTEAFF
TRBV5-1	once	CASSPDWYNEQFF
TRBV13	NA	CASSLGTSGRETQYF